The next 12 T cell receptor beta chains were all read from a single sample in a study of shared clonotypes between healthy human individuals. Only in-frame clones appear in the TCRdb table, and some are missing; sequencing was by immunoSEQ multiplex PCR. The table records around 1,100,000 clones, 70% to 85% of them present only once. Sequencing was performed on memory CD4+ T cells from PBMCs. Subset specified: CD45RA-negative fraction. The receptor set was obtained from a man between 18 and 29 years old in good health. Some clones in this sample may be carry-over from other donors' samples.

V and J are TRBV21-1 and TRBJ1-1; the table's D call TRBD1 went unverified against the DNA. TRBV21-1 is labeled a pseudogene. The CDR3 has 16 amino acids. This chain's CDR3 is CATLRGKGSGNTEAFF. The DNA of the CDR3 is TGTGCCACCTTAAGGGGGAAGGGGTCCGGGAACACTGAAGCTTTCTTT.

The chain links TRBV2 to TRBJ2-5, with D possibly TRBD2 on 5 matching bases. V was pared by 4 bases and J by 0 bases, with 6 bases between. Germline V gives CDR1 SNHLY, CDR2 FYNNEI. The CDR3 is 13 residues long. The CDR3: CASSGRDQETQYF. CDR3 DNA: TGTGCCAGCAGTGGGCGGGACCAAGAGACCCAGTACTTC.

In the case of this clone: At the DNA level, this CDR3 is encoded by other sequences in the same sample as well. This chain links TRBV9 with TRBJ1-2, with unresolved D. The CDR3 runs to 13 residues. V lost 0 bases and J lost 2, with 5 bases in between. In germline, CDR1 is SGDLS, CDR2 YYNGEE. The DNA of the CDR3 is TGTGCCAGCAGCGTAGACGGGAACTATGGCTACACCTTC. It translates to CASSVDGNYGYTF.

V usage is TRBV11-1 and J usage is TRBJ2-2, with 11 bases that match TRBD1. Germline lookup yields CDR1 SGHAT and CDR2 FQDESV (reference sequence). Losses at the gene ends were 5 bases for V and 8 bases for J; bases not matched to a gene: 7. The CDR3 is made up of 15 amino acids. The CDR3 region is CASSRGQGAKGELFF. CDR3 coding DNA: TGTGCCAGCAGCCGCGGACAGGGGGCTAAAGGGGAGCTGTTTTTT.

The chain couples TRBV27 to TRBJ1-1; D gene uncertain. Trimming shortened V by 10 bases and J by 1 base, and 16 bases separated the two germline ends. The CDR3 sequence is 14 residues long. Germline loops: CDR1 MNHEY, CDR2 SMNVEV (reference sequence). Written as DNA, the CDR3 is TGTGCCACCCCAACCCAGCCCCAGAACACTGAAGCTTTCTTT. Translation: CATPTQPQNTEAFF.

Details on this clone: This same CDR3 is encoded by further DNA sequences in the sample. The V and J genes are TRBV7-2 and TRBJ1-1, with D perhaps TRBD1 (5 bases). Germline CDR1 is SGHTA and CDR2 is FQGNSA. V dropped 0 bases and J dropped 0 bases, with 5 bases sitting between them. This CDR3 has 14 residues. The CDR3 DNA sequence: TGTGCCAGCAGCTTAGCAGGGGTGAACACTGAAGCTTTCTTT. It translates to CASSLAGVNTEAFF.

V gene TRBV28 combines with J gene TRBJ1-3, with 9 bases matching TRBD1. Per the germline V gene, CDR1 is MDHEN and CDR2 is SYDVKM. Trimming at V came to 6 bases and at J to 7 bases, leaving 4 bases not matched to a gene. The CDR3 is 13 residues long. In DNA, the CDR3 is TGTGCCAGCAGGATAGACAGGGGGAACACCATATATTTT. Encoded protein: CASRIDRGNTIYF.

DNA of the CDR3: TGTGCCAGTGGGCGTCAGCCCCAGCATTTT. Translating it yields CASGRQPQHF. The chain combines TRBV19 with TRBJ1-5; D remains unclear. The CDR3 has 10 residues. The ends were cut back, 8 bases at V and 6 bases at J, with 5 bases in the middle. The germline V gene has CDR1 LNHDA and CDR2 SQIVND (reference sequence).

This chain joins TRBV18 and TRBJ1-2; a weak D match, TRBD1 (5 bases). The length of the CDR3 is 17 residues. Germline V gene sequence: CDR1 KGHSH, CDR2 LQKENI. V was cut by 1 base and J by 0 bases, with 15 bases left in between. The CDR3 DNA sequence: TGTGCCAGCTCACCACTGTCGGGGGGTAAAACTAACTATGGCTACACCTTC. This sequence encodes CASSPLSGGKTNYGYTF.

The chain is built from TRBV11-3 and TRBJ1-3; D remains ambiguous. Germline values: CDR1 SGHNT, CDR2 YENEEA. Trimming stripped 7 bases from V and 0 bases from J, with 7 bases between. This CDR3 spans 13 amino acids. CDR3 DNA: TGTGCCAGCAAAAAAGGCTCTGGAAACACCATATATTTT. This translates into CASKKGSGNTIYF.

The chain couples TRBV29-1 to TRBJ2-7; possible D gene TRBD1, 5 bases. Germline CDR1 is SQVTM and CDR2 is ANQGSEA. The CDR3 totals 12 residues. Trimming cost V 4 bases and J 4 bases, with 11 bases left between them. CDR3 DNA sequence: TGCAGCGTTGGACAGTTCGCATACGAGCAGTACTTC. This codes for CSVGQFAYEQYF.

This sequence joins TRBV2 and TRBJ1-2, with no clear D. The CDR3 loop spans 16 amino acids. Trimming removed 5 bases from V and 0 bases from J, with 16 bases in between. The germline CDR1 and CDR2 sequences are SNHLY and FYNNEI. The CDR3 loop is CASSRRFRTSNYGYTF. CDR3 DNA sequence: TGTGCCAGCAGTCGAAGATTTCGGACTTCTAACTATGGCTACACCTTC.